Described below is a single TCR beta chain sequence and its context. Its matching antigen is unknown. The source of the sample is a study of cytotoxic CD8 clonotypes in ibrutinib-treated CLL. Study summary: The group held 11 relapsed/refractory and around 14 treatment-naive patients, with roughly 17 IGHV unmutated. Responses: some 25 partial, 2 complete; after median about 68 months, roughly 14 stayed remitted, roughly 12 progressed. With a range of 6 to 36, the median treatment time before response samples were taken was approximately 11 months.

Whole-study results and caveats: Researchers report that baseline clonality outpaced age-matched healthy donors and tracked circulating CD8+ T-cell counts.

The CDR3 runs to 16 residues. Some clones are missing from TCRdb's copy, which holds only in-frame ones; the method was immunoSEQ multiplex PCR. This table holds 76,000 or so clones, roughly 80% found once. The receptor comes from a human donor with chronic lymphocytic leukemia. The chain uses TRBV21-1 and TRBJ1-5; the D call TRBD1 from the table was never checked on the DNA. TRBV21-1 is listed as a pseudogene. The material was PBMCs, obtained after 24 months of ibrutinib treatment. The CDR3 bases are TGTGCCAGCAGCAAAGACAGATTGTATAGCAATCAGCCCCAGCATTTT. It is translated as CASSKDRLYSNQPQHF.